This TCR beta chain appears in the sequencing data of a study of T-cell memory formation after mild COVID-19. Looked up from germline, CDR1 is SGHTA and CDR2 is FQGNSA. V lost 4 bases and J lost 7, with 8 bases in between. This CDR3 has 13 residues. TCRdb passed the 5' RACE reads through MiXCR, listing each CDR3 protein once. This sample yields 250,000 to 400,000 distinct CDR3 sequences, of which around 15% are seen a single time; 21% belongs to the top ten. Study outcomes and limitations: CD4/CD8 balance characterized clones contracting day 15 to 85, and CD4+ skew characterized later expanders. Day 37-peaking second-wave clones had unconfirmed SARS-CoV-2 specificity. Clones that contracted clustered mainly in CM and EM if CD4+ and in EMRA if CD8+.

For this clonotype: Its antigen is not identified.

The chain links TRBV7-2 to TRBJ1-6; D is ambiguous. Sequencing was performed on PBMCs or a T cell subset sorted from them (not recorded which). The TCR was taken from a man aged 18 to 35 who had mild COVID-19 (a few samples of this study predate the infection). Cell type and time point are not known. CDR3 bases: TGTGCCAGCAGCTCGGACGGGAATTCACCCCTCCACTTT. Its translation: CASSSDGNSPLHF. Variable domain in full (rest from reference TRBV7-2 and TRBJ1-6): GAGVSQSPSNKVTEKGKDVELRCDPISGHTALYWYRQSLGQGLEFLIYFQGNSAPDKSGLPSDRFSAERTGGSVSTLTIQRTQQEDSAVYLCASSSDGNSPLHFGNGTRLTVT.